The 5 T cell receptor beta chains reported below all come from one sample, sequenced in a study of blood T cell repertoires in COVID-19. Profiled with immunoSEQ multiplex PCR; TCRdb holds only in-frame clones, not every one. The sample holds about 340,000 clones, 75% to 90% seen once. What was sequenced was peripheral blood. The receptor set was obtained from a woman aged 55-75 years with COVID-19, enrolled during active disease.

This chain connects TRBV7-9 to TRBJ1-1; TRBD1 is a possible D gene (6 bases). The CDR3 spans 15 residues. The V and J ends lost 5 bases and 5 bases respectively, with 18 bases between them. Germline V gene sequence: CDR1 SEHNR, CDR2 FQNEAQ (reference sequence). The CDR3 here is CASSPRGQGGTEAFF. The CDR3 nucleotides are TGTGCCAGCAGCCCCCGGGGGCAGGGAGGGACTGAAGCTTTCTTT. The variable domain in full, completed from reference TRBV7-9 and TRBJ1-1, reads DTGVSQNPRHKITKRGQNVTFRCDPISEHNRLYWYRQTLGQGPEFLTYFQNEAQLEKSRLLSDRFSAERPKGSFSTLEIQRTEQGDSAMYLCASSPRGQGGTEAFFGQGTRLTVV.

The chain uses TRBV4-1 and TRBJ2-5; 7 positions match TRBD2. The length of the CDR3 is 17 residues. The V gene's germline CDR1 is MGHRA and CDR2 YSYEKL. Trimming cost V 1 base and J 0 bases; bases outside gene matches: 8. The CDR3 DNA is TGCGCCAGCAGCCAAGTGGGGCGGGGGAGAAACCAAGAGACCCAGTACTTC. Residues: CASSQVGRGRNQETQYF.

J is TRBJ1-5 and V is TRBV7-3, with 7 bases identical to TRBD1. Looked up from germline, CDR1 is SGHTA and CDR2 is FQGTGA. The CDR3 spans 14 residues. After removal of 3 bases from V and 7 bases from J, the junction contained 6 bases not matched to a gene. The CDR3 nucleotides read TGTGCCAGCAGCTTCCACAGGGGCGGCCAGCCCCAGCATTTT. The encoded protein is CASSFHRGGQPQHF.

The CDR3 DNA sequence: TGTGCCAGCAGCGACGGGACAGGGAGGGACGAGCAGTACTTC. The encoded protein is CASSDGTGRDEQYF. This chain links TRBV5-6 with TRBJ2-7, with TRBD1 matching over 9 bases. This CDR3 spans 14 amino acids. CDR1 and CDR2 from the germline V gene are SGHDT and YYEEEE. Trimming at V came to 4 bases and at J to 5 bases, leaving 7 bases not matched to a gene.

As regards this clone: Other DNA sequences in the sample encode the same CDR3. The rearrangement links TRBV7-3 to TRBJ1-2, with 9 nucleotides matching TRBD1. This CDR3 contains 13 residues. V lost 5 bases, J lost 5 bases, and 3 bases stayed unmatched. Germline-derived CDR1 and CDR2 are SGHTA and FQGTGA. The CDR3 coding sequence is TGTGCCAGCAGCCCTGGGACAGGGTATGGCTACACCTTC. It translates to CASSPGTGYGYTF.